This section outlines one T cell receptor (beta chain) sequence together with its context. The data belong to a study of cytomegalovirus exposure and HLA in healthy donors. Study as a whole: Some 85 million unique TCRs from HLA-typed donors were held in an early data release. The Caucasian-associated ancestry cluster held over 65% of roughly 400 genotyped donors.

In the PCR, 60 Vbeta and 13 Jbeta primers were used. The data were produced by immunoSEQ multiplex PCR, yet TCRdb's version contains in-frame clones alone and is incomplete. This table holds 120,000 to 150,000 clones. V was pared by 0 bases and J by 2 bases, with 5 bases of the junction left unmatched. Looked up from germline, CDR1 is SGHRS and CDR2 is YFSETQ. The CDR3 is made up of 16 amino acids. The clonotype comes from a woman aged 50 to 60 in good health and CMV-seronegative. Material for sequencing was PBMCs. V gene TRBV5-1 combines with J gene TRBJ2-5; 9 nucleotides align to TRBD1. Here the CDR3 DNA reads TGCGCCAGCAGCTTGGGCCCGGGACAGGGTCAAGAGACCCAGTACTTC. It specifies CASSLGPGQGQETQYF. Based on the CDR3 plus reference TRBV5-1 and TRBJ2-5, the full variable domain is KAGVTQTPRYLIKTRGQQVTLSCSPISGHRSVSWYQQTPGQGLQFLFEYFSETQRNKGNFPGRFSGRQFSNSRSEMNVSTLELGDSALYLCASSLGPGQGQETQYFGPGTRLLVL.